Listed below are T cell receptor beta chains from one sample, sequenced in a study of shared clonotypes between healthy human individuals. The data were produced by immunoSEQ multiplex PCR, yet TCRdb's version contains in-frame clones alone and is incomplete. The table records about 2.4 million clones, more than 85% of them present only once. The sequencing input was naive CD4+ T cells from PBMCs. These receptor sequences come from a man younger than 30 in good health. Some clones in this sample may be carry-over from other donors' samples. Each CDR3 is given with its conserved first and last residue. A D gene is named only where the DNA matches it firmly. The size field is filled for only some rows; it gives once, few, many or a size class.

J: TRBJ2-7; size: -; D: TRBD2; length: 15; V: TRBV9; DNA: TGTGCCAGCAGCGTAGGACTAGCGGCTTCCTACGAGCAGTACTTC; CDR3: CASSVGLAASYEQYF
J: TRBJ2-7; size: -; D: TRBD2; length: 19; V: TRBV5-1; DNA: TGCGCCAGCAGCCCTCGAACTAGCGGGAGGGCCATCCTACCCTACGAGCAGTACTTC; CDR3: CASSPRTSGRAILPYEQYF
J: TRBJ2-7; size: -; D: TRBD1; length: 16; V: TRBV5-6; DNA: TGTGCCAGCAGCTTGGCGGGACAGCTTAGGGCCTACGAGCAGTACTTC; CDR3: CASSLAGQLRAYEQYF
J: TRBJ1-1; size: -; D: -; length: 14; V: TRBV6-5; DNA: TGTGCCAGCAGCCAGGGTTCCATTCTAACTGAAGCTTTCTTT; CDR3: CASSQGSILTEAFF
J: TRBJ2-7; size: -; D: TRBD2; length: 16; V: TRBV28; DNA: TGTGCCAGCAGTTCCCGCGGAGCGGGAGCCGCCTACGAGCAGTACTTC; CDR3: CASSSRGAGAAYEQYF
J: TRBJ1-1; size: once; D: -; length: 15; V: TRBV28; DNA: TGTGCCAGCAGTTTGACCGGCCTTAAGAACACTGAAGCTTTCTTT; CDR3: CASSLTGLKNTEAFF
J: TRBJ2-4; size: -; D: -; length: 16; V: TRBV19; DNA: TGTGCCAGTAGTCCAGGGACCTGGCGGGCCAAAAACATTCAGTACTTC; CDR3: CASSPGTWRAKNIQYF
J: TRBJ2-1; size: once; D: TRBD2; length: 16; V: TRBV19; DNA: TGTGCCAGTAGTCCCTTAGCGGGAACGTCATACAATGAGCAGTTCTTC; CDR3: CASSPLAGTSYNEQFF
J: TRBJ2-1; size: -; D: -; length: 13; V: TRBV6-6; DNA: TGTGCCAGCAGGTGGGGGCCGGGCAATGAGCAGTTCTTC; CDR3: CASRWGPGNEQFF
J: TRBJ1-1; size: -; D: -; length: 14; V: TRBV29-1; DNA: TGCAGCGTTGGGGACGGGGGGCGAAAAACTGAAGCTTTCTTT; CDR3: CSVGDGGRKTEAFF
J: TRBJ1-2; size: -; D: -; length: 13; V: TRBV19; DNA: TGTGCCAGTAGTATAGGCGGAAACTATGGCTACACCTTC; CDR3: CASSIGGNYGYTF
J: TRBJ2-5; size: -; D: -; length: 13; V: TRBV29-1; DNA: TGCAGCGTTGAAGAACAGGTGGGGGAGACCCAGTACTTC; CDR3: CSVEEQVGETQYF
J: TRBJ2-7; size: -; D: TRBD2; length: 16; V: TRBV5-1; DNA: TGCGCCAGCAGCCCACAAGCGGGAGCTAGTTCCTACGAGCAGTACTTC; CDR3: CASSPQAGASSYEQYF
J: TRBJ2-1; size: -; D: -; length: 15; V: TRBV7-2; DNA: TGTGCCAGCAGCTTAGGGGGACAAACCTACAATGAGCAGTTCTTC; CDR3: CASSLGGQTYNEQFF
J: TRBJ2-7; size: -; D: -; length: 13; V: TRBV30; DNA: TGTGCCTCGAATGGACGGAGCTCCTACGAGCAGTACTTC; CDR3: CASNGRSSYEQYF
J: TRBJ2-3; size: -; D: -; length: 14; V: TRBV5-1; DNA: TGCGCCAGCAGCTTGATGGGCCTAAGGGATACGCAGTATTTT; CDR3: CASSLMGLRDTQYF
J: TRBJ2-1; size: -; D: TRBD1; length: 16; V: TRBV29-1; DNA: TGCAGCGTGGACGGGGAGATGACAGGGGGATACAATGAGCAGTTCTTC; CDR3: CSVDGEMTGGYNEQFF
J: TRBJ2-1; size: -; D: -; length: 16; V: TRBV9; DNA: TGTGCCAGCAGCCAAAGGAGGGACACCTCCTTAGCTGAGCAGTTCTTC; CDR3: CASSQRRDTSLAEQFF
J: TRBJ1-5; size: -; D: -; length: 15; V: TRBV7-2; DNA: TGTGCCAGCAGCCCCGGTTGGATCGTTGGCCAGCCCCAGCATTTT; CDR3: CASSPGWIVGQPQHF
J: TRBJ2-2; size: -; D: -; length: 17; V: TRBV2; DNA: TGTGCCAGCAGTGAAGTAGTATACGGTGGGGCAACCGGGGAGCTGTTTTTT; CDR3: CASSEVVYGGATGELFF
J: TRBJ2-7; size: once; D: -; length: 14; V: TRBV28; DNA: TGTGCCAGCAGCCCCGGCGGGTCCCCGCGCGAGCAGTACTTC; CDR3: CASSPGGSPREQYF
J: TRBJ1-1; size: -; D: TRBD1; length: 15; V: TRBV5-6; DNA: TGTGCCAGCAGCTTGGGAGACAGGGGGTGGGCTGAAGCTTTCTTT; CDR3: CASSLGDRGWAEAFF
J: TRBJ2-2; size: -; D: TRBD2; length: 19; V: TRBV5-1; DNA: TGCGCCAGCAGCACAGGGACTAGCGGAGGCTATCCCAACACCGGGGAGCTGTTTTTT; CDR3: CASSTGTSGGYPNTGELFF
J: TRBJ1-5; size: -; D: -; length: 14; V: TRBV29-1; DNA: TGCAGCGTCGCGGACAGTTATAGCAATCAGCCCCAGCATTTT; CDR3: CSVADSYSNQPQHF
J: TRBJ2-1; size: -; D: -; length: 14; V: TRBV10-2; DNA: TGCGCCAGCAGTGATGGGGGGATCGAGGATGAGCAGTTCTTC; CDR3: CASSDGGIEDEQFF
J: TRBJ1-3; size: once; D: -; length: 14; V: TRBV5-1; DNA: TGCGCCAGCACCCCTGGGGGGGTTGAAAACACCATATATTTT; CDR3: CASTPGGVENTIYF
J: TRBJ1-2; size: -; D: TRBD1; length: 15; V: TRBV5-5; DNA: TGTGCCAGCAGCTTCCAGACAGGGGGTAACTATGGCTACACCTTC; CDR3: CASSFQTGGNYGYTF
J: TRBJ2-1; size: once; D: -; length: 13; V: TRBV5-1; DNA: TGCGCCAGCATGTACGGGTCGACCAATGAGCAGTTCTTC; CDR3: CASMYGSTNEQFF
J: TRBJ1-5; size: -; D: TRBD1; length: 14; V: TRBV7-2; DNA: TGTGCCAGCAGCCCCACAGGGGGCAATCAGCCCCAGCATTTT; CDR3: CASSPTGGNQPQHF
J: TRBJ1-3; size: -; D: -; length: 12; V: TRBV2; DNA: TGTGCCAGCAAAAGGGGCGCAAACACCATATATTTT; CDR3: CASKRGANTIYF
J: TRBJ1-1; size: -; D: -; length: 14; V: TRBV18; DNA: TGTGCCAGCTCACCACGGCACCAGAACACTGAAGCTTTCTTT; CDR3: CASSPRHQNTEAFF
J: TRBJ1-2; size: -; D: TRBD1; length: 14; V: TRBV19; DNA: TGTGCCAGCGCATACAGGGGGCAAGGATGGGGCTACACCTTC; CDR3: CASAYRGQGWGYTF
J: TRBJ2-7; size: -; D: -; length: 14; V: TRBV30; DNA: TGTGCCTGGAGTGTACGGGCAGACTCCTACGAGCAGTACTTC; CDR3: CAWSVRADSYEQYF
J: TRBJ2-1; size: -; D: -; length: 15; V: TRBV6-6; DNA: TGTGCCAGCAGCTCCGGGCTCAGCTCCTACAATGAGCAGTTCTTC; CDR3: CASSSGLSSYNEQFF
J: TRBJ2-1; size: -; D: -; length: 13; V: TRBV18; DNA: TGTGCCAGCTCACCTTCCGCCCTCCAAGAGCAGTTCTTC; CDR3: CASSPSALQEQFF
J: TRBJ1-1; size: -; D: TRBD1; length: 14; V: TRBV19; DNA: TGTGCCAGTAGTATAAACAGGGGGGACACTGAAGCTTTCTTT; CDR3: CASSINRGDTEAFF
J: TRBJ2-5; size: -; D: TRBD1; length: 15; V: TRBV7-2; DNA: TGTGCCAGCAGCCCGCGGACAGGGGTTCAAGAGACCCAGTACTTC; CDR3: CASSPRTGVQETQYF
J: TRBJ1-4; size: -; D: TRBD1; length: 13; V: TRBV7-3; DNA: TGTGCCAGCAGCGCCGGGACAGGAGAAAAACTGTTTTTT; CDR3: CASSAGTGEKLFF
J: TRBJ2-3; size: -; D: -; length: 15; V: TRBV5-1; DNA: TGCGCCAGCAGCTTGGTAGGCCGGGGCACAGATACGCAGTATTTT; CDR3: CASSLVGRGTDTQYF
J: TRBJ2-5; size: -; D: TRBD2; length: 15; V: TRBV10-3; DNA: TGTGCCATCAGTGGGCTAGCGGGAGATGGCGAGACCCAGTACTTC; CDR3: CAISGLAGDGETQYF
J: TRBJ1-4; size: -; D: -; length: 15; V: TRBV9; DNA: TGTGCCAGCAGCGTAGACGGGCGAGCAGGTTCAAAACTGTTTTTT; CDR3: CASSVDGRAGSKLFF
J: TRBJ2-3; size: -; D: -; length: 15; V: TRBV7-9; DNA: TGTGCCAGCAGCCAGCCAGGGAGACGTGGAGATACGCAGTATTTT; CDR3: CASSQPGRRGDTQYF
J: TRBJ2-3; size: once; D: -; length: 15; V: TRBV27; DNA: TGTGCCAGCAGTTTTCAAGCGCGAGGCCCAGATACGCAGTATTTT; CDR3: CASSFQARGPDTQYF
J: TRBJ2-1; size: -; D: -; length: 14; V: TRBV10-1; DNA: TGCGCCAGCAGTGAGGGTCGGGAGTGGAATGAGCAGTTCTTC; CDR3: CASSEGREWNEQFF
J: TRBJ2-3; size: -; D: -; length: 14; V: TRBV4-1; DNA: TGCGCCAGCAGCCAAGATGCGGCGGCGGATACGCAGTATTTT; CDR3: CASSQDAAADTQYF
J: TRBJ2-3; size: -; D: TRBD1; length: 13; V: TRBV25-1; DNA: TGTGCCAGCAGCCGACAGGGCGCAGATACGCAGTATTTT; CDR3: CASSRQGADTQYF
J: TRBJ2-7; size: -; D: -; length: 12; V: TRBV2; DNA: TGTGCCAGCAGCTCCACCGGCTCCGAGCAGTACTTC; CDR3: CASSSTGSEQYF
J: TRBJ2-2; size: few; D: -; length: 14; V: TRBV10-1; DNA: TGCGCCAGCAGCTTACCTTCGAACACCGGGGAGCTGTTTTTT; CDR3: CASSLPSNTGELFF
J: TRBJ1-3; size: -; D: -; length: 14; V: TRBV5-4; DNA: TGTGCCAGCAGCTCTCAAGGCTCTGGAAACACCATATATTTT; CDR3: CASSSQGSGNTIYF
J: TRBJ2-7; size: -; D: -; length: 15; V: TRBV6-5; DNA: TGTGCCAGCAGTTACGAGAGGGAGAGGGCCTACGAGCAGTACTTC; CDR3: CASSYERERAYEQYF
J: TRBJ1-4; size: -; D: TRBD1; length: 15; V: TRBV19; DNA: TGTGCCAGTAGTAAGGGAGACAGGGGCGGCGAAAAACTGTTTTTT; CDR3: CASSKGDRGGEKLFF
J: TRBJ2-5; size: -; D: -; length: 12; V: TRBV6-5; DNA: TGTGCCAGCAGTCGGCGCGGGGAGACCCAGTACTTC; CDR3: CASSRRGETQYF
J: TRBJ2-3; size: -; D: TRBD2; length: 14; V: TRBV5-1; DNA: TGCGCCAGCAGCCCCGGGACTATCACAGATACGCAGTATTTT; CDR3: CASSPGTITDTQYF
J: TRBJ1-4; size: -; D: -; length: 14; V: TRBV9; DNA: TGTGCCAGCAGCGTAGGGGGACGGAATGAAAAACTGTTTTTT; CDR3: CASSVGGRNEKLFF
J: TRBJ2-5; size: once; D: -; length: 12; V: TRBV29-1; DNA: TGCAGCGTGAGGACAGGAGGGGAGACCCAGTACTTC; CDR3: CSVRTGGETQYF